This is a list of T cell receptor delta chains from one sample in a study of Vδ1+ human thymocytes. TCRdb redid the clone calls on the multiplex PCR reads with CATT. The table shows roughly 50,000 delta-chain clones, with about a sixth occurring only once. The material sequenced was Vdelta1+ gamma-delta thymocytes from the thymus. Receptors were obtained from a boy younger than two who had congenital heart surgery. Both conserved end residues are trimmed from each CDR3.

TRDJ1,TRDV1,ALGEPAFLNSVLGGGYTDKLI
TRDJ1,TRDV1,ALGELPGRGWGSNRRYKLI
TRDJ1,TRDV1,ALGELIPEPSAVLGEPRCTDKLI
TRDJ1,TRDV1,ALGDLHWGIRLTDKLI
TRDJ1,TRDV1,ALGDSTIWGKRADKLI
TRDJ1,TRDV1,ALGEQGLGGPTDKLI
TRDJ1,TRDV1,ALGDSLLGDHTDKLI
TRDJ1,TRDV1,ALGELVPTRLGDNAYTDKLI
TRDJ1,TRDV1,ALGELGDRTDKLI
TRDJ1,TRDV1,ALGETPSFYWGRRGDTDKLI
TRDJ2,TRDV1,ALGELEPTWWGMFAGLTAQLF
TRDJ1,TRDV1,ALGSTPTLGDTDKLI
TRDJ1,TRDV1,ALGELLVPPDKLI
TRDJ1,TRDV1,ALGERPFLRSMGDHTDKLI
TRDJ1,TRDV1,ALGEPNFLRGIPHTDKLI
TRDJ1,TRDV1,ALGDPLPSGTWGTDAYTDKLI
TRDJ1,TRDV1,ALGELPRNLKGMKDFHTDKLI
TRDJ1,TRDV1,ALGELVGDTPYTDKLI
TRDJ1,TRDV1,ALDHRPSYALLGVTYTDKLI
TRDJ1,TRDV1,ALGPRLPTRRDTRTDKLI
TRDJ1,TRDV1,ALGVPFRVVGDTDKLI
TRDJ2,TRDV1,ALGELGAQLF
TRDJ1,TRDV1,ALGLIGRGPSRYTDKLI
TRDJ1,TRDV1,ALGELGGYTDKLI
TRDJ1,TRDV1,ALGEPFLTWGIRADKLI
TRDJ1,TRDV1,ALGENSASKYWADKLI
TRDJ1,TRDV1,ALGDCGYTDKLI
TRDJ1,TRDV1,ALGEPGYFLHEPAHTDKLI
TRDJ1,TRDV1,ALGNTFLHVLGDKLI
TRDJ1,TRDV1,ALGVSPLWAPLSTDKLI
TRDJ1,TRDV1,ALGPRPFLRLGHDKLI